Listed below are T cell receptor beta chains from one sample, sequenced in a study of response to subunit inactivated influenza vaccine. TCRdb recomputed calls from the RT-PCR reads with MiXCR, one row per CDR3 protein. The sample lists 490,000 or so distinct CDR3 sequences; approximately 7.7% were seen once. Source: PBMCs from blood, taken less than 30 months after vaccination. These receptors originate from a man in his fifties or sixties who received an inactivated influenza vaccine. Each CDR3 is given with its conserved first and last residue. The order of the fields is J gene, D gene, CDR3 length, V gene, clone size, CDR3 DNA, CDR3 protein. D genes are given only for firm matches. A clone size is listed for some rows: how often the clone was seen (once, few, many), or a class if it is expanded.

J: TRBJ1-4; D: .; length: 15; V: TRBV12-3/TRBV12-4; size: few; DNA: TGTGCCAGCAGCGCAGGGAATGTGGTGACTGAAAAACTGTTTTTT; CDR3: CASSAGNVVTEKLFF
J: TRBJ2-6; D: .; length: 18; V: TRBV4-3; size: .; DNA: TGCGCCAGCAGCCGCCGCGGGACAGCCAACTCTGGGGCCAACGTCCTGACTTTC; CDR3: CASSRRGTANSGANVLTF
J: TRBJ2-2; D: .; length: 15; V: TRBV2; size: many; DNA: TGTGCCAGCAGTGAACGTCTCAGGAACACCGGGGAGCTGTTTTTT; CDR3: CASSERLRNTGELFF
J: TRBJ2-7; D: .; length: 15; V: TRBV3-1; size: .; DNA: TGTGCCAGCAGCCAGCAGGCCCCTTGGACCTACGAGCAGTACTTC; CDR3: CASSQQAPWTYEQYF
J: TRBJ2-2; D: .; length: 15; V: TRBV10-1; size: many; DNA: TGCGCCAGCAGTAGGAGCAGGGATCAAACCGGGGAGCTGTTTTTT; CDR3: CASSRSRDQTGELFF
J: TRBJ2-7; D: .; length: 16; V: TRBV14; size: few; DNA: TGTGCCAGCAGCCAAGATGGGAACAGGGGAGGCTACGAGCAGTACTTC; CDR3: CASSQDGNRGGYEQYF
J: TRBJ2-5; D: TRBD1; length: 13; V: TRBV12-3/TRBV12-4; size: few; DNA: TGTGCCAGCAGTAGCGGACAGGGGCGGACCCAGTACTTC; CDR3: CASSSGQGRTQYF
J: TRBJ2-1; D: TRBD1; length: 15; V: TRBV6-1; size: .; DNA: TGTGCCAGCAGTGACGGACAGGGAATTCGTGATGAGCAGTTCTTC; CDR3: CASSDGQGIRDEQFF
J: TRBJ2-3; D: TRBD1; length: 16; V: TRBV27; size: .; DNA: TGTGCCAGCAGTCCGGAGACAGGGGGCTTAAGGGATACGCAGTATTTT; CDR3: CASSPETGGLRDTQYF
J: TRBJ2-1; D: .; length: 14; V: TRBV12-3/TRBV12-4; size: .; DNA: TGTGCCAGCAGCCCATCACGGAAAGAGAATGAGCAGTTCTTC; CDR3: CASSPSRKENEQFF
J: TRBJ2-2; D: .; length: 12; V: TRBV20-1; size: few; DNA: TGCAGTGCTAGCTCCAACACCGGGGAGCTGTTTTTT; CDR3: CSASSNTGELFF
J: TRBJ2-2; D: .; length: 18; V: TRBV21-1; size: few; DNA: TGTGCCAGCAGCAAAGGATTCGCGACTAGCGGGAGCACCGGGGAGCTGTTTTTT; CDR3: CASSKGFATSGSTGELFF
J: TRBJ2-1; D: .; length: 14; V: TRBV5-6; size: many; DNA: TGTGCCAGCAGCTTTAATGGGGACGGGGATGAGCAGTTCTTC; CDR3: CASSFNGDGDEQFF
J: TRBJ2-7; D: TRBD2; length: 15; V: TRBV5-1; size: many; DNA: TGCGCCAGCAGTTCCGGGACTAGCGGGAGGGTCGAGCAGTACTTC; CDR3: CASSSGTSGRVEQYF
J: TRBJ2-5; D: .; length: 15; V: TRBV3-1; size: many; DNA: TGTGCCAGCAGCCAAGATCATGGGAACCAGGAGACCCAGTACTTC; CDR3: CASSQDHGNQETQYF
J: TRBJ1-6; D: TRBD1; length: 16; V: TRBV2; size: .; DNA: TGTGCCAGCAGTGAACTGGGACAGGGTCGGCATTCACCCCTCCACTTT; CDR3: CASSELGQGRHSPLHF
J: TRBJ2-5; D: .; length: 14; V: TRBV5-1; size: many; DNA: TGCGCCAGCAGCTTGACCACATTCCAAGAGACCCAGTACTTC; CDR3: CASSLTTFQETQYF
J: TRBJ2-5; D: TRBD2; length: 16; V: TRBV5-6; size: .; DNA: TGTGCCAGCAGCTTCAACGGACTAGCGCGCGGGGAGACCCAGTACTTC; CDR3: CASSFNGLARGETQYF
J: TRBJ2-2; D: TRBD2; length: 16; V: TRBV5-5; size: .; DNA: TGTGCCAGCAGCTTGCGTACTAGCGGGTTAACCGGGGAGCTGTTTTTT; CDR3: CASSLRTSGLTGELFF
J: TRBJ1-5; D: .; length: 13; V: TRBV12-3/TRBV12-4; size: few; DNA: TGTGCCAGCAGTAGAGGGGGGTATCAGCCCCAGCATTTT; CDR3: CASSRGGYQPQHF
J: TRBJ2-2; D: TRBD1; length: 15; V: TRBV11-2; size: .; DNA: TGTGCCAGCAGCCAACGGGACAGTTACACCGGGGAGCTGTTTTTT; CDR3: CASSQRDSYTGELFF
J: TRBJ1-2; D: .; length: 11; V: TRBV28; size: .; DNA: TGTGCCAGCGGCAAGGGATATGGCTACACCTTC; CDR3: CASGKGYGYTF
J: TRBJ2-7; D: .; length: 12; V: TRBV5-5; size: many; DNA: TGTGCCAGCAGCCCAACGGGACAAGAGCAGTACTTC; CDR3: CASSPTGQEQYF
J: TRBJ2-1; D: .; length: 14; V: TRBV4-2; size: many; DNA: TGTGCCAGCAGCCAAGAGTCAGGACACAATGAGCAGTTCTTC; CDR3: CASSQESGHNEQFF
J: TRBJ2-3; D: .; length: 12; V: TRBV13; size: few; DNA: TGTGCCAGCAGGGCTGGTTTTGATACGCAGTATTTT; CDR3: CASRAGFDTQYF
J: TRBJ2-7; D: .; length: 15; V: TRBV20-1; size: .; DNA: TGCAGTGCTAGAGATCATAGGGAGAGCTCCTACGAGCAGTACTTC; CDR3: CSARDHRESSYEQYF
J: TRBJ2-3; D: .; length: 15; V: TRBV5-1; size: medium-sized; DNA: TGCGCCAGTTCCCCTGCCGGGATCCGCACAGATACGCAGTATTTT; CDR3: CASSPAGIRTDTQYF
J: TRBJ2-7; D: TRBD1; length: 16; V: TRBV28; size: .; DNA: TGTGCCAGCAGCACCTCTAGGGACAGGGGGCATGACGAGCAGTACTTC; CDR3: CASSTSRDRGHDEQYF
J: TRBJ1-2; D: .; length: 14; V: TRBV29-1; size: few; DNA: TGCAGCGTTAGGCTCCAGGGATCTAACTATGGCTACACCTTC; CDR3: CSVRLQGSNYGYTF
J: TRBJ2-4; D: .; length: 16; V: TRBV28; size: many; DNA: TGTGCCAGCAAGGGCCGTCGCCGGATAGCCAAAAACATTCAGTACTTC; CDR3: CASKGRRRIAKNIQYF
J: TRBJ2-2; D: .; length: 15; V: TRBV12-3/TRBV12-4; size: many; DNA: TGTGCCAGCGGATCCGGGACGGAGAACACCGGGGAGCTGTTTTTT; CDR3: CASGSGTENTGELFF
J: TRBJ2-1; D: TRBD1; length: 15; V: TRBV5-1; size: few; DNA: TGCGCCAGCAGCTTGCTCCAGGGGGCCTACAATGAGCAGTTCTTC; CDR3: CASSLLQGAYNEQFF
J: TRBJ2-7; D: .; length: 16; V: TRBV4-1; size: .; DNA: TGCGCCAGCAGCCAAGCCCCGAGGGGCGAATTGTACGAGCAGTACTTC; CDR3: CASSQAPRGELYEQYF
J: TRBJ2-1; D: .; length: 14; V: TRBV18; size: few; DNA: TGTGCCAGCTCACCGAGGGGACTTTACAATGAGCAGTTCTTC; CDR3: CASSPRGLYNEQFF
J: TRBJ2-7; D: .; length: 13; V: TRBV11-2; size: .; DNA: TGTGCCAGCAGCTCGATCTGGTCCTACGAGCAGTACTTC; CDR3: CASSSIWSYEQYF
J: TRBJ2-7; D: .; length: 15; V: TRBV29-1; size: many; DNA: TGCAGCGCCGCCGGGACCCACCGTTCCTCCTACGAGCAGTACTTC; CDR3: CSAAGTHRSSYEQYF
J: TRBJ2-7; D: .; length: 14; V: TRBV25-1; size: .; DNA: TGTGCCAGCAGTGCCCTAGTGGGGTCGGGCGAGCAGTACTTC; CDR3: CASSALVGSGEQYF
J: TRBJ2-5; D: .; length: 13; V: TRBV12-3/TRBV12-4; size: few; DNA: TGTGCCAGCAGACGGAAAGACCAAGAGACCCAGTACTTC; CDR3: CASRRKDQETQYF